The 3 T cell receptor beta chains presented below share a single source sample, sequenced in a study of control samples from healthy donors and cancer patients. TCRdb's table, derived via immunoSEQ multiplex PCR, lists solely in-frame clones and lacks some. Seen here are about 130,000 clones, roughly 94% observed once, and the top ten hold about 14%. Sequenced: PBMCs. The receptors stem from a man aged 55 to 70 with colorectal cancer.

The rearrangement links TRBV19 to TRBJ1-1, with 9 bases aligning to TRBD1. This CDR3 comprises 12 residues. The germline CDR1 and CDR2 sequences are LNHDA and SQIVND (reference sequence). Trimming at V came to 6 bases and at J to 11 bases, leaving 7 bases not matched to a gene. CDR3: CASSPDRGWAFF. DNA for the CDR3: TGTGCCAGTAGCCCGGACAGGGGTTGGGCTTTCTTT.

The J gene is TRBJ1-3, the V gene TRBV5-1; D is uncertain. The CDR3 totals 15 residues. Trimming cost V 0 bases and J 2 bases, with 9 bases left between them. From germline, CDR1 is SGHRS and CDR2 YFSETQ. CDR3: CASSLEGSPGNTIYF. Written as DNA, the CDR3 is TGCGCCAGCAGCTTGGAAGGGAGCCCTGGAAACACCATATATTTT.

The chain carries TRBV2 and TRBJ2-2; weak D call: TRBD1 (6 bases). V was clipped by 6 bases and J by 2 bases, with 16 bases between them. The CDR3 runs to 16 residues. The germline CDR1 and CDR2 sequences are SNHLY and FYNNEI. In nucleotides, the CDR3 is TGTGCCAGCAGGAAAGGATTGACAGGAAACACCGGGGAGCTGTTTTTT. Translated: CASRKGLTGNTGELFF.